The rows below give T cell receptor beta chains drawn from one sample of a study of low-dose radiotherapy and immunotherapy resistance in tumors. TCRdb analysed the reads with MiXCR anew, one entry per CDR3 protein. The sample has tens of thousands of distinct CDR3 sequences, 20% to 25% seen once. This material consisted of PBMCs, taken after low-dose radiotherapy plus immunotherapy. The receptors derive from a female donor with ovarian cancer. The CDR3 runs from the conserved cysteine through the conserved F or W. The D gene is left open where the match is weak. Clone size appears in some rows only: once, few, many, or a class for an expanded clone.

D	size	V	J	DNA	CDR3
NA	many	TRBV5-1	TRBJ2-1	TGCGCCAGCAGCTTGGGGGGACACAATGAGCAGTTCTTC	CASSLGGHNEQFF
TRBD1	NA	TRBV30	TRBJ1-1	TGTGCCTGGCGCTCCCAGGCCGGGACAGGACGTCAAGCTTTCTTT	CAWRSQAGTGRQAFF
NA	many	TRBV7-9	TRBJ2-7	TGTGCCAGCAGCTTACTAGGGGCCCACGAGCAGTACTTC	CASSLLGAHEQYF
TRBD1	many	TRBV20-1	TRBJ2-3	TGCAGTGCTGGAGGACAGGGCATCACAGATACGCAGTATTTT	CSAGGQGITDTQYF
NA	many	TRBV13	TRBJ2-2	TGTGCCAGCAGCTTAGAAGCAGGAGTGAACACCGGGGAGCTGTTTTTT	CASSLEAGVNTGELFF
NA	NA	TRBV2	TRBJ2-3	TGTGCCAGCAGTGAACAGAGCGCAGATACGCAGTATTTT	CASSEQSADTQYF
TRBD2	few	TRBV6-2/TRBV6-3	TRBJ2-7	TGTGCCAGCAGTTATTTTTTATCGGGAACGGGAGGTCCCCACGAGCAGTACTTC	CASSYFLSGTGGPHEQYF
TRBD2	NA	TRBV30	TRBJ2-1	TGTGCCTGGAGTGCAGTAGCGGGAGCCGCGGTTGAGCAGTTCTTC	CAWSAVAGAAVEQFF
NA	many	TRBV7-9	TRBJ2-5	TGTGCCAGCAGCCTACAGGGATTAGGAACCCAGTACTTC	CASSLQGLGTQYF
NA	many	TRBV6-6	TRBJ2-1	TGTGCCAGCAGTTACCCCTTCGGGGAGCAGTTCTTC	CASSYPFGEQFF
NA	few	TRBV20-1	TRBJ2-7	TGCAGTGCTAACGAATACGAGCAGTACTTC	CSANEYEQYF